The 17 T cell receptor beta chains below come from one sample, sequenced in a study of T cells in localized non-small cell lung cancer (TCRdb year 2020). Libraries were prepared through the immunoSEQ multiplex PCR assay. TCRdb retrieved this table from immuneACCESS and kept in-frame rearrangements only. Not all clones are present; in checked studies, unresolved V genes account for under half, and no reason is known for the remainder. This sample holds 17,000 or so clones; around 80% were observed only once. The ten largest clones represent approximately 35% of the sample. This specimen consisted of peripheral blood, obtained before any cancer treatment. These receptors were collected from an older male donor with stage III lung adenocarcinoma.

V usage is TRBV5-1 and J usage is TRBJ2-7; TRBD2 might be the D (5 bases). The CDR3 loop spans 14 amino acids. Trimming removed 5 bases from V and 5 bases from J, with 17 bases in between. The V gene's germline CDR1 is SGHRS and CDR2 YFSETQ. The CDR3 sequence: CASSTGEGVNEQYF. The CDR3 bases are TGCGCCAGCAGTACTGGAGAGGGAGTAAACGAGCAGTACTTC.

The CDR3 protein is CASSRDVQETQYF. The CDR3 DNA sequence: TGTGCCAGCAGCAGGGACGTCCAAGAGACCCAGTACTTC. The rearrangement links TRBV4-2 to TRBJ2-5; tentatively, D is TRBD1 or TRBD2 (5 bases each). Germline CDR1 LGHNA, CDR2 YNFKEQ. The CDR3 totals 13 residues. V was trimmed by 5 bases and J by 1 base, leaving 8 bases between them.

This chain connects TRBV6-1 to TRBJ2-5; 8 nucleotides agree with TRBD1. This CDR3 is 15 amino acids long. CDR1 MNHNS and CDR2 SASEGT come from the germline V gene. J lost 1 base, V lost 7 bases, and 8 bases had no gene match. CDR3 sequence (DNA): TGTGCCAGCAAGTGGACAGGGCAATCCCAAGAGACCCAGTACTTC. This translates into CASKWTGQSQETQYF.

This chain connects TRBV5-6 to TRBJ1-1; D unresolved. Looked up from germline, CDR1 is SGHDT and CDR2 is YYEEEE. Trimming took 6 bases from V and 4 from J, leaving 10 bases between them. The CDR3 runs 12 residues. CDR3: CASNRIGTEAFF. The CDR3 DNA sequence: TGTGCCAGCAACCGCATCGGCACTGAAGCTTTCTTT.

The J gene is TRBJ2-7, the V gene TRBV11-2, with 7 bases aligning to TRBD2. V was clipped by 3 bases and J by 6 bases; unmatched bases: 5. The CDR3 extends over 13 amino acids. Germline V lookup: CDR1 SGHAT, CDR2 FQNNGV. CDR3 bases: TGTGCCAGCAGCTTTCTCAGGGAGGGCGAGCAGTACTTC. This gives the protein CASSFLREGEQYF.

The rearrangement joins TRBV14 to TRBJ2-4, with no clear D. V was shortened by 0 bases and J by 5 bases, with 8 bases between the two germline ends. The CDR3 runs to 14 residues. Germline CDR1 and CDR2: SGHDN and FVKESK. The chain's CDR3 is CASSQDLSENIQYF. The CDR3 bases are TGTGCCAGCAGCCAAGATCTGTCCGAAAACATTCAGTACTTC.

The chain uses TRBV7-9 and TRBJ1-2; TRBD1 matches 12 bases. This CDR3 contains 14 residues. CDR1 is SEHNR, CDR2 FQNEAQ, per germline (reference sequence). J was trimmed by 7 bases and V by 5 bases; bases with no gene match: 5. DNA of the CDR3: TGTGCCAGCAGCCCCGGGACAGGGGGCTCTGGCTACACCTTC. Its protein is CASSPGTGGSGYTF.

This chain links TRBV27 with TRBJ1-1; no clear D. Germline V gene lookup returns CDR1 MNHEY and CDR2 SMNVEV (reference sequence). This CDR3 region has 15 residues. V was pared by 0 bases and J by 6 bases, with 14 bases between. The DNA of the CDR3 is TGTGCCAGCAGTTTATCGGGTCGGGTAGGCGCTGAAGCTTTCTTT. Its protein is CASSLSGRVGAEAFF.

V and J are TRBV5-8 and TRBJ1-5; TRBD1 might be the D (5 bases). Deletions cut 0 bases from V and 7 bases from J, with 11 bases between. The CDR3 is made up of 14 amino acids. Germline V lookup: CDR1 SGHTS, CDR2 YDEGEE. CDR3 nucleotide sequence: TGTGCCAGCAGCTTGGAGGCCGGGGCCCAGCCCCAGCATTTT. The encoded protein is CASSLEAGAQPQHF.

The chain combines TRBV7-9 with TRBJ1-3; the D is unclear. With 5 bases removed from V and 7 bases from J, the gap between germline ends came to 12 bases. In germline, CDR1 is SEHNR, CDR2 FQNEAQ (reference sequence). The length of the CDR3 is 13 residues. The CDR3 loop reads CASSPGLSNTIYF. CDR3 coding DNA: TGTGCCAGCAGCCCGGGGTTGTCGAACACCATATATTTT.

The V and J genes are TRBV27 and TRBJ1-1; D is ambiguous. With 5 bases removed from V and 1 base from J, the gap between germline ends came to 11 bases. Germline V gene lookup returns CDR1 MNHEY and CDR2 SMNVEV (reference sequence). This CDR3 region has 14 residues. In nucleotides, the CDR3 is TGTGCCAGCAGTAGGGCCGAAGGGAACACTGAAGCTTTCTTT. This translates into CASSRAEGNTEAFF.

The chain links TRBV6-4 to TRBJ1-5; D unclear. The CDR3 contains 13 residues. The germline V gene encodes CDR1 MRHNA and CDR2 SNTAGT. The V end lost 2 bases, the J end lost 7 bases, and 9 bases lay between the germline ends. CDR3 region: CASSDTFGQPQHF. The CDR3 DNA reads TGTGCCAGCAGTGACACTTTCGGGCAGCCCCAGCATTTT.

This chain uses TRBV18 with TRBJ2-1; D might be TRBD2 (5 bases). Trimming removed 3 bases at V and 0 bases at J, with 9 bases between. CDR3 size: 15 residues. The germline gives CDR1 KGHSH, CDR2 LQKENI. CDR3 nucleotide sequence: TGTGCCAGCTCACCTGGACTGTACTCCTACAATGAGCAGTTCTTC. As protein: CASSPGLYSYNEQFF.

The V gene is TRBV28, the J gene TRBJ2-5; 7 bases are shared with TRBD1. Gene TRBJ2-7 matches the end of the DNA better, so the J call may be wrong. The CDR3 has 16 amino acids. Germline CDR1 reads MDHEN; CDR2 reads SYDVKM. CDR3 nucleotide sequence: TGTGCCAGCAGTCCCTTCAAGACAGGGAGCCCCTACGAGCAGTACTTC. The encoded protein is CASSPFKTGSPYEQYF.

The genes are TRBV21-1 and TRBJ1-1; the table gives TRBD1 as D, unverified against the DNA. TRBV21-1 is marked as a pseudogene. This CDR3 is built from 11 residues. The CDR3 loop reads CASIQNTEAFF. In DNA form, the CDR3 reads TGTGCCAGCATTCAGAACACTGAAGCTTTCTTT.

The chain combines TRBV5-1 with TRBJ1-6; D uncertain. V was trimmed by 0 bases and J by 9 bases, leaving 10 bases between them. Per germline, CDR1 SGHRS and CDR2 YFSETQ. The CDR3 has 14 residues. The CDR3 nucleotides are TGCGCCAGCAGCTTGGACCTGTTGGGTTCACCCCTCCACTTT. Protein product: CASSLDLLGSPLHF.

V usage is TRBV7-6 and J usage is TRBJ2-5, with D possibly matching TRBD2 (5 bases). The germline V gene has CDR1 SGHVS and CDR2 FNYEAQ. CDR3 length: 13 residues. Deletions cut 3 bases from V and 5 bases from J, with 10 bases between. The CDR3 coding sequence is TGTGCCAGCAGCTTTAGCGTGGGGGAGACCCAGTACTTC. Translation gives CASSFSVGETQYF.